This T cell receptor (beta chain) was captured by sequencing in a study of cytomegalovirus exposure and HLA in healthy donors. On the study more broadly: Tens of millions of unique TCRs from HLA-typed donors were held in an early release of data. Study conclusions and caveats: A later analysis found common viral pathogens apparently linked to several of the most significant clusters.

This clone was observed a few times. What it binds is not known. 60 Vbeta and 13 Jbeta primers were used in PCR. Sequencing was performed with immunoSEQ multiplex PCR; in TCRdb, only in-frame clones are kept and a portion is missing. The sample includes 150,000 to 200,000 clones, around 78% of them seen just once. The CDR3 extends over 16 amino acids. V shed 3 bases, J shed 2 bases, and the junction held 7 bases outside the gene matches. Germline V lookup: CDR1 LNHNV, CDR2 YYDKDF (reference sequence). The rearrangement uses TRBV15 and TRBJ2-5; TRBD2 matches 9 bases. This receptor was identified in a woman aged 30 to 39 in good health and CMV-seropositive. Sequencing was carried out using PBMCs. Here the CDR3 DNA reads TGTGCCACCAGCAGGGGGACTAGCTGGTGGCAAGAGACCCAGTACTTC. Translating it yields CATSRGTSWWQETQYF.